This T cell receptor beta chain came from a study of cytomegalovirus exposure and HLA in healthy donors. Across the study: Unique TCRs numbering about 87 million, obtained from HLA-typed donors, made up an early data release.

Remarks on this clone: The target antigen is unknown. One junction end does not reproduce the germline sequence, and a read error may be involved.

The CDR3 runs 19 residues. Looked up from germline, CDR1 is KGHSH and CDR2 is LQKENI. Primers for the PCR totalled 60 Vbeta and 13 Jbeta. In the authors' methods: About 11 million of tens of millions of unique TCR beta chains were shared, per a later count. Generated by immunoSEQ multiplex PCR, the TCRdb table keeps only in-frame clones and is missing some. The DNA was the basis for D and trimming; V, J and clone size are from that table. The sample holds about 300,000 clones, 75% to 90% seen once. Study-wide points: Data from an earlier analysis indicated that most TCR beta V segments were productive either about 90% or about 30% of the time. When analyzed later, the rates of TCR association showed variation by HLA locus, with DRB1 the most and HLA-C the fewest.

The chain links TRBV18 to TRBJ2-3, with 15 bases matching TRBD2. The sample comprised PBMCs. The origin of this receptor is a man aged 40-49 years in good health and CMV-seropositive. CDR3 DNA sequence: TGTGCCAGCTCCCCACAACCGGGACTAGCGGGAGGAACTGCCGATACGCAGTATTTT. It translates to CASSPQPGLAGGTADTQYF.